This is a list of T cell receptor beta chains from one sample in a study of blood T cell repertoires in COVID-19. Clones were read by immunoSEQ multiplex PCR, and TCRdb kept only the in-frame ones, dropping some. The table has 120,000 or so clones, 85% to 90% seen once; the top ten hold 7.6%. The sample taken for sequencing was peripheral blood. These receptors all stem from a man aged 45-60 years with acute or convalescent COVID-19. CDR3s include the opening cysteine and the closing phenylalanine or tryptophan. A D gene is named only where the DNA matches it firmly. Only some rows state a clone size, as once, few, many or a class for expanded clones.

TRBV5-1	TRBD1	TRBJ2-5	.	TGCGCCAGCAGCTTGGCCGGACAGGGAGAGACCCAGTACTTC	CASSLAGQGETQYF
TRBV11-2	.	TRBJ2-1	.	TGTGCCAGCAGCTTATCTCGTCCCAATGAGCAGTTCTTC	CASSLSRPNEQFF
TRBV11-2	.	TRBJ2-3	few	TGTGCCAGCAGCCAGGGGTCAGATACGCAGTATTTT	CASSQGSDTQYF
TRBV10-3	.	TRBJ1-1	once	TGTGCCATCAGTAAGACAGAAATGAACACTGAAGCTTTCTTT	CAISKTEMNTEAFF
TRBV4-1	.	TRBJ2-7	.	TGCGCCAGCAGCCAAGATGCGGTCTCCTACGAGCAGTACTTC	CASSQDAVSYEQYF
TRBV10-3	TRBD1	TRBJ1-5	.	TGTGCCATCAGTGAGTCGGCAGGGGGGAATCAGCCCCAGCATTTT	CAISESAGGNQPQHF
TRBV7-9	.	TRBJ2-5	.	TGTGCCAGCACCGTCGGGACTGTGGAGACCCAGTACTTC	CASTVGTVETQYF
TRBV30	TRBD2	TRBJ2-1	.	TGTGCCTGGAGAAAAGGACTAGCGGGAGGGCCGTCCTACAATGAGCAGTTCTTC	CAWRKGLAGGPSYNEQFF
TRBV10-3	TRBD1	TRBJ1-5	.	TGTGCCATCAGTGAGCCTGGGACAGCCAATCAGCCCCAGCATTTT	CAISEPGTANQPQHF
TRBV27	TRBD2	TRBJ2-7	.	TGTGCCAGCAGTGATCGACTAGCGGGAGGAAATGAGCAGTACTTC	CASSDRLAGGNEQYF
TRBV20-1	TRBD2	TRBJ2-3	once	TGCAGTGCTAGTCAAAGCGGGAGGTCGGGCACAGATACGCAGTATTTT	CSASQSGRSGTDTQYF
TRBV2	TRBD1	TRBJ1-2	.	TGTGCCAGCAGCGGGGACAGGCAGTCGTATGGCTACACCTTC	CASSGDRQSYGYTF
TRBV12-5	TRBD1	TRBJ2-3	.	TGTGCTAGTGGTCTACCGGGACAGGGAACAGATACGCAGTATTTT	CASGLPGQGTDTQYF
TRBV24-1	.	TRBJ1-2	once	TGTGCCACCAGTGCTCCGCTGGGGACTCACTATGGCTACACCTTC	CATSAPLGTHYGYTF
TRBV15	.	TRBJ1-2	.	TGTGCCACCAGCGAGCCACAGGCCTATGGCTACACCTTC	CATSEPQAYGYTF
TRBV27	.	TRBJ1-2	.	TGTGCCAGCAGTTTCGCAGGGTTCTATGGCTACACCTTC	CASSFAGFYGYTF
TRBV24-1	TRBD1	TRBJ2-6	few	TGTGCCACCAGTGATCAGAGGACAGGACTCTCTGGGGCCAACGTCCTGACTTTC	CATSDQRTGLSGANVLTF
TRBV10-2	TRBD1	TRBJ2-1	.	TGCGCCAGCAGGCTGGGACAGGGGGCGCTTTTCAATGAGCAGTTCTTC	CASRLGQGALFNEQFF
TRBV7-6	.	TRBJ2-7	once	TGTGCCAGCAGCTTAGTTCCCGGGGAACAAGGGGAGCAGTACTTC	CASSLVPGEQGEQYF
TRBV20-1	.	TRBJ1-2	.	TGCAGTGCTAGAAACGGGGGTGGCTACACCTTC	CSARNGGGYTF
TRBV18	TRBD1	TRBJ2-7	.	TGTGCCAGCTCATCGGGACAGACCTACGAGCAGTACTTC	CASSSGQTYEQYF
TRBV6-4	.	TRBJ1-2	.	TGTGCCAGCAGTGAAGTTGCAGGGAAGGGGGGCTACACCTTC	CASSEVAGKGGYTF
TRBV18	.	TRBJ1-3	.	TGTGCCAGCTCACCAAAGACTACTGGAAACACCATATATTTT	CASSPKTTGNTIYF
TRBV11-2	.	TRBJ1-3	.	TGTGCCAGCAGCTTAGGATCCGCTACTGGAAACACCATATATTTT	CASSLGSATGNTIYF
TRBV5-6	.	TRBJ2-3	.	TGTGCCAGCAGCTCGTCGGCCCACCTACAGGTGAATTTT	CASSSSAHLQVNF
TRBV5-1	TRBD2	TRBJ2-5	.	TGCGCCAGCAGCCTAAGCGGGAGGGCCGAGGAGACCCAGTACTTC	CASSLSGRAEETQYF
TRBV7-9	TRBD2	TRBJ2-7	.	TGTGCCAGCAGTACCGGGACTAGCGGGATTTACGAGCAGTACTTC	CASSTGTSGIYEQYF
TRBV16	.	TRBJ1-6	.	TGTGCCAGCAGCCAATTCGGAGCCAGGGTCGGATCACCCCTCCACTTT	CASSQFGARVGSPLHF
TRBV10-3	TRBD2	TRBJ2-3	.	TGTGCCATCTGGGAGGGTAAAGATACGCAGTATTTT	CAIWEGKDTQYF
TRBV6-4	.	TRBJ2-1	.	TGTGCCAGCTCGAGTCGGTCCTACAATGAGCAGTTCTTC	CASSSRSYNEQFF
TRBV30	.	TRBJ1-6	.	TGTGCCTGGAGTGTTTACCGCCTCGGTAATTCACCCCTCCACTTT	CAWSVYRLGNSPLHF
TRBV24-1	.	TRBJ2-3	.	TGTGCCACCAGTGATTTGCGGACAGACACAGATACGCAGTATTTT	CATSDLRTDTDTQYF
TRBV2	.	TRBJ1-3	.	TGTGCCAGCAGTGTAACAGTCTCTGGAAACACCATATATTTT	CASSVTVSGNTIYF
TRBV6-5	.	TRBJ1-5	.	TGTGCCAGCAGTTACAACATCGAGGGGCCCCAGCATTTT	CASSYNIEGPQHF
TRBV12-2	.	TRBJ2-7	.	TGTGCAAGTCGCTTAAATTGGGAGTACGAGCAGTACTTC	CASRLNWEYEQYF